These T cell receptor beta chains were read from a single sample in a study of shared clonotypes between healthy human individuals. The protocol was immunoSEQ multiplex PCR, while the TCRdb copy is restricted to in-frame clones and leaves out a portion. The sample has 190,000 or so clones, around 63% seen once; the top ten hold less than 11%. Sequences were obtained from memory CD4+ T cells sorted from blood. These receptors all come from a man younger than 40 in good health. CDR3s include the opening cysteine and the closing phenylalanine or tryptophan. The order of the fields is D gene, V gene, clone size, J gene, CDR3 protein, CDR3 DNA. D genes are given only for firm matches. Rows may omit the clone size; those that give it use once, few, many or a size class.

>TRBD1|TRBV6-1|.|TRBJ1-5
CASRLTGNQPQHF
TGTGCCAGCAGATTGACAGGGAATCAGCCCCAGCATTTT
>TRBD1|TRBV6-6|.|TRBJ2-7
CASGRDRGYEQYF
TGTGCCAGCGGGAGGGACAGGGGCTACGAGCAGTACTTC
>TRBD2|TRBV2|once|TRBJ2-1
CASSVVPPGMTSGRNEQFF
TGTGCCAGCAGTGTGGTCCCGCCGGGGATGACTAGCGGGAGGAATGAGCAGTTCTTC
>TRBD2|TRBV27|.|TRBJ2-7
CASSFVFGRAGEQYF
TGTGCCAGCAGTTTTGTTTTCGGGAGGGCCGGGGAGCAGTACTTC
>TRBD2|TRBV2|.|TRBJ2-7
CASREGSYEQYF
TGTGCCAGTCGGGAGGGCTCCTACGAGCAGTACTTC
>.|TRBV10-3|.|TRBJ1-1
CAIRSQLSGGTEAFF
TGTGCCATCAGGTCACAGCTCTCTGGAGGCACTGAAGCTTTCTTT
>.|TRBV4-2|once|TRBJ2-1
CASSQGDTMTQFF
TGTGCCAGCAGCCAAGGGGATACAATGACGCAGTTCTTC
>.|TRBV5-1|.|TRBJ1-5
CASSAGTGNQPQHF
TGCGCCAGCAGCGCTGGGACGGGCAATCAGCCCCAGCATTTT
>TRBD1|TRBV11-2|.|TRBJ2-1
CASSLDRDRGDNEQFF
TGTGCCAGCAGCTTAGACAGGGACAGGGGGGACAATGAGCAGTTCTTC
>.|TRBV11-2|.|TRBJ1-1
CASSQDILNTEAFF
TGTGCCAGCAGCCAGGACATTCTGAACACTGAAGCTTTCTTT
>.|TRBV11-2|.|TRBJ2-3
CASSLGSRVSDTQYF
TGTGCCAGCAGCTTAGGAAGCAGGGTTTCAGATACGCAGTATTTT
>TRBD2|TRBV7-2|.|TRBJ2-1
CASSLNPGGGSGQFF
TGTGCCAGCAGCTTAAATCCCGGGGGGGGCTCAGGGCAGTTCTTC
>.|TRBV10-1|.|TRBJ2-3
CASGENRGTDTQYF
TGCGCCAGCGGGGAAAATAGGGGCACAGATACGCAGTATTTT
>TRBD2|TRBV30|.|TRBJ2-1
CAFSTAGEDYNEQFF
TGTGCCTTCTCGACAGCGGGAGAGGACTACAATGAGCAGTTCTTC
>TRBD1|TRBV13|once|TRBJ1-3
CASSFGTVGNTIYF
TGTGCCAGCAGCTTTGGGACAGTGGGAAACACCATATATTTT
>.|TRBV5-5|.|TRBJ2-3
CASSFYIPGTDTQYF
TGTGCCAGCAGCTTTTATATTCCGGGCACAGATACGCAGTATTTT
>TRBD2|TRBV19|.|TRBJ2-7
CATGPSGRYEQYF
TGTGCCACTGGGCCTAGCGGGAGGTACGAGCAGTACTTC
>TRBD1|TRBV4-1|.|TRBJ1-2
CASSQPAGGRVGYGYTF
TGCGCCAGCAGCCAACCTGCAGGGGGGCGAGTGGGTTATGGCTACACCTTC
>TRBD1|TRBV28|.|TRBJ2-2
CASMTMTGGAGELFF
TGTGCCAGCATGACCATGACAGGGGGTGCCGGGGAGCTGTTTTTT
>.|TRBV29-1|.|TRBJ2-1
CSVETPLQVNEQFF
TGCAGCGTTGAAACCCCCCTACAGGTTAATGAGCAGTTCTTC
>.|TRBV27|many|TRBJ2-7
CASSLKGLGTYEQYF
TGTGCCAGCAGTTTAAAGGGGCTGGGAACCTACGAGCAGTACTTC
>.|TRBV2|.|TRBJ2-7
CASGSTYEQYF
TGTGCCAGCGGGAGTACCTACGAGCAGTACTTC
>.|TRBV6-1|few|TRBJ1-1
CASSDWAEAFF
TGTGCCAGCAGTGACTGGGCTGAAGCTTTCTTT
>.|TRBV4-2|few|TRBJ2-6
CASSQDRSSGANVLTF
TGTGCCAGCAGCCAAGATAGGAGCTCTGGGGCCAACGTCCTGACTTTC
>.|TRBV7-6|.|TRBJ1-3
CASSYNSGNTIYF
TGTGCCAGCAGCTACAACTCTGGAAACACCATATATTTT
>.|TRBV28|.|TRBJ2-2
CATKLEFSGELFF
TGTGCCACCAAACTAGAGTTCAGCGGGGAGCTGTTTTTT
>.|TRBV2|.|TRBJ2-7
CASGWAGTSYEQYF
TGTGCCAGCGGGTGGGCGGGGACCTCCTACGAGCAGTACTTC
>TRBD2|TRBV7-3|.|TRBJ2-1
CASSRGTNSEQFF
TGTGCCAGCAGCAGAGGGACTAACAGTGAGCAGTTCTTC
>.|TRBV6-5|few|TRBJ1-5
CASSSLGQGKGQPQHF
TGTGCCAGCAGTTCGTTAGGCCAGGGGAAGGGTCAGCCCCAGCATTTT
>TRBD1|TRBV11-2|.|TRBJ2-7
CASSLGTGAYEQYF
TGTGCCAGCAGCTTAGGGACAGGAGCCTACGAGCAGTACTTC
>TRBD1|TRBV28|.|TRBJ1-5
CASSRGIRQPQHF
TGTGCCAGCAGCAGGGGGATTCGTCAGCCCCAGCATTTT
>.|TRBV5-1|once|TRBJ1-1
CASSFNRGTEAFF
TGCGCCAGCAGCTTTAATAGGGGCACTGAAGCTTTCTTT
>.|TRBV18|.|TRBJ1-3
CASSPQTISGNTIYF
TGTGCCAGCTCACCTCAGACAATCTCTGGAAACACCATATATTTT
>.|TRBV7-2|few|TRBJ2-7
CASSPGHEQYF
TGTGCCAGCAGCCCTGGCCACGAGCAGTACTTC
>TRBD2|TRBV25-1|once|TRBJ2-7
CASSFTGTTTGEQYF
TGTGCCAGCAGTTTCACCGGGACTACGACTGGCGAGCAGTACTTC
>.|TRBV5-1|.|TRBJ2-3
CASSVDQGGTDTQYF
TGCGCCAGCAGCGTGGACCAGGGGGGGACAGATACGCAGTATTTT
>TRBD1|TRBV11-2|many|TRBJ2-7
CASSRDREDEQYF
TGTGCCAGCAGCAGGGACAGGGAAGACGAGCAGTACTTC
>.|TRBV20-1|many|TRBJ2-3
CSEGAGDTQYF
TGCAGTGAAGGGGCAGGAGATACGCAGTATTTT
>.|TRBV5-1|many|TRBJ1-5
CASRPSFGGNQPQHF
TGCGCCAGCAGGCCCTCCTTCGGGGGGAATCAGCCCCAGCATTTT
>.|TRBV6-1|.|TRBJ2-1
CASSYPYGEQFF
TGTGCCAGCTCATACCCCTATGGGGAGCAGTTCTTC
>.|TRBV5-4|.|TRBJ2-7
CASSPIRGLKTPYEQYF
TGTGCCAGCAGCCCCATCCGTGGCCTGAAGACCCCGTACGAGCAGTACTTC
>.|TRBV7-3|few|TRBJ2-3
CASSLMGGRTDTQYF
TGTGCCAGCAGCTTAATGGGCGGGCGCACAGATACGCAGTATTTT
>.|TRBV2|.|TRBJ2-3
CASTGADTQYF
TGTGCCAGCACCGGAGCAGATACGCAGTATTTT
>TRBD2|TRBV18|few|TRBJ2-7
CASSPRSSGGTYEQYF
TGTGCCAGCTCACCAAGGTCTAGCGGGGGAACCTACGAGCAGTACTTC
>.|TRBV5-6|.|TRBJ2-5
CASSLETETQYF
TGTGCCAGCAGCTTAGAGACAGAGACCCAGTACTTC
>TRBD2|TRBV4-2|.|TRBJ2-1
CASSFTSGFSYNEQFF
TGTGCCAGCAGTTTTACTAGCGGGTTTTCCTACAATGAGCAGTTCTTC
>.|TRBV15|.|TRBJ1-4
CATRRGRQFNEKLFF
TGTGCCACCAGAAGGGGGAGACAGTTCAATGAAAAACTGTTTTTT
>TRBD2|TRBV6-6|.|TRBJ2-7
CASSQREGSYEQYF
TGTGCCAGCAGCCAGCGGGAGGGCTCCTACGAGCAGTACTTC
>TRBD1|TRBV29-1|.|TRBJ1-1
CSVGKPPPGQGAVTEAFF
TGCAGCGTTGGCAAACCGCCCCCGGGACAGGGGGCGGTCACTGAAGCTTTCTTT